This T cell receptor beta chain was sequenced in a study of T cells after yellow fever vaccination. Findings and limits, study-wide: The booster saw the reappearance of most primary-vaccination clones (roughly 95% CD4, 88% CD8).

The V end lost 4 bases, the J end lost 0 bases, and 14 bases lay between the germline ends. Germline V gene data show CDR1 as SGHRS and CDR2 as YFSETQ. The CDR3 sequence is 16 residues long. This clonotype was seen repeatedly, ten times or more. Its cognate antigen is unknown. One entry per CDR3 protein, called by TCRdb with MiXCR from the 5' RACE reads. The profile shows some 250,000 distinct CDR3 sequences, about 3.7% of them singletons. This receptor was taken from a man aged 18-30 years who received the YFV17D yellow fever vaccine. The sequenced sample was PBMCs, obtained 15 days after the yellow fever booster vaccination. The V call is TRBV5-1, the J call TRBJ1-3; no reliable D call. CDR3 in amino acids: CASSTYGESSGNTIYF. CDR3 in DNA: TGCGCCAGCAGCACCTACGGCGAGAGCTCTGGAAACACCATATATTTT.